This entry describes one T cell receptor (beta chain). Antigen unknown. The data are from a study of T cells after yellow fever vaccination. Study-level points and caveats: Abundant bulk-population clonotypes could contaminate the FACS-sorted repertoires. Most primary-vaccination clones recurred post-booster (around 95% CD4, over 70% CD8).

The CDR3 has 15 residues. V shed 5 bases, J shed 7 bases, and the junction held 10 bases outside the gene matches. Germline lookup yields CDR1 WNHNN and CDR2 SYGVQD (reference sequence). 5'RACE template switching added a universal primer site and UMIs to TCR cDNA. TCRdb reprocessed the 5' RACE reads via MiXCR and lists one record per CDR3 protein. Found here are just under 600,000 distinct CDR3 sequences, approximately 13% of them singletons; the top ten hold over 11%. The sample consisted of PBMCs, taken on the day of the yellow fever booster vaccination. This chain uses TRBV10-1 with TRBJ2-1; TRBD2 aligns across 8 bases. This clonotype was obtained from a man younger than 40 who received the YFV17D yellow fever vaccine. This CDR3 is CASSRTSGVDNEQFF. The CDR3 DNA sequence: TGCGCCAGCAGTAGAACTAGCGGAGTTGATAATGAGCAGTTCTTC.